This T cell receptor (beta chain) emerged from a study of cytomegalovirus exposure and HLA in healthy donors. The repertoire was sequenced with immunoSEQ multiplex PCR; TCRdb's copy has only in-frame clones and lacks some. The sample has 110,000 or so clones; 86% are singletons. Sequenced input: PBMCs. This clonotype was obtained from a young man in good health and CMV-seronegative.

The CDR3 region is CASSEYRGDSPNTGELFF. The CDR3 bases are TGTGCCAGCAGTGAATACAGGGGGGACAGCCCGAACACCGGGGAGCTGTTTTTT. The chain has TRBV25-1 and TRBJ2-2; perhaps TRBD1 as D (7 bases). V lost 0 bases and J 0 bases, leaving 14 bases between the germline ends. The CDR3 contains 18 residues. Germline V CDR1 and CDR2: MGHDK, SYGVNS.